These 12 T cell receptor beta chains came from one sample sequenced in a study of blood T cells in healthy people across ages. Primers used in a second PCR of roughly 6 to 12 cycles were a sample-barcoded 5' primer and a J-beta primer mix. TCRdb recomputed calls from the 5' RACE reads with MiXCR, one row per CDR3 protein. The sample shows 710,000 or so distinct CDR3 sequences, roughly 30% of them seen only once. The sample was blood. These receptors were obtained from a woman over 75 in good health.

The chain carries TRBV20-1 and TRBJ2-5; 9 bases map to TRBD2. The CDR3 has 15 residues. Germline values: CDR1 DFQATT, CDR2 SNEGSKA (reference sequence). The trim removed 2 bases at V and 5 bases at J, leaving 9 bases unmatched. Written as DNA, the CDR3 is TGCAGTGCTAGAACTGCGGCGGGAGGGCGGGAGACCCAGTACTTC. This translates into CSARTAAGGRETQYF.

This clonotype was seen at least ten times. The chain has TRBV24-1 and TRBJ1-5, with a weak D call TRBD1 (6 bases). This CDR3 is built from 16 residues. Per the germline V gene, CDR1 is KGHDR and CDR2 is SFDVKD. Trimming removed 3 bases at V and 3 bases at J, with 14 bases between. CDR3 sequence (DNA): TGTGCCACCAGTGATCCGGGGGCGGGGGTCAATCAGCCCCAGCATTTT. Its protein is CATSDPGAGVNQPQHF.

V gene TRBV7-2 combines with J gene TRBJ2-3; maybe TRBD2 (5 bases). CDR3 length: 12 amino acids. Germline lookup yields CDR1 SGHTA and CDR2 FQGNSA. The germline V and J ends were trimmed by 8 bases and 4 bases, with 10 bases remaining between them. The CDR3 is CASGRGPDTQYF. The CDR3 DNA reads as TGTGCCAGCGGGAGAGGGCCAGATACGCAGTATTTT.

V and J are TRBV5-1 and TRBJ1-2, with no clear D. The length of the CDR3 is 16 residues. V dropped 1 base and J dropped 5 bases, with 18 bases sitting between them. The germline gives CDR1 SGHRS, CDR2 YFSETQ. The CDR3 reads CASSLLMPRRRYGYTF. The CDR3 nucleotides read TGCGCCAGCAGCTTGCTTATGCCCCGGAGGAGGTATGGCTACACCTTC.

This chain connects TRBV7-9 to TRBJ1-1; D is ambiguous. The ends were cut back, 7 bases at V and 3 bases at J, with 12 bases in the middle. Germline V gives CDR1 SEHNR, CDR2 FQNEAQ (reference sequence). The CDR3 runs 13 residues. DNA for the CDR3: TGTGCCAGCACCCCCTTTGACGACACTGAAGCTTTCTTT. Encoded protein: CASTPFDDTEAFF.

As concerns this clonotype: This may come from a read error, since a much larger clone is one base off. The chain employs TRBV7-2 and TRBJ2-7; TRBD1 matches at 7 bases. V trimming: 3 bases; J trimming: 7 bases; junction bases outside the gene matches: 12. CDR1 and CDR2 (germline): SGHTA, FQGNSA. The CDR3 sequence is 15 residues long. In DNA form, the CDR3 reads TGTGCCAGCAGCTTCTTTATTACAGGGGAAGGGGAGCAGTACTTC. Protein product: CASSFFITGEGEQYF.

This clonotype was detected a few times. A clone one base away is much larger, so this may be a read error. This chain uses TRBV5-1 with TRBJ2-1, with a tentative D call TRBD1 (5 bases). The J call is doubtful: the DNA matches TRBJ2-7 better. Germline CDR1 is SGHRS and CDR2 is YFSETQ. The length of the CDR3 is 18 residues. The CDR3 protein is CASSHTPGPPGPYNEQYF. The CDR3 DNA reads TGCGCCAGCAGCCACACTCCCGGGCCCCCAGGGCCCTACAATGAGCAGTACTTC.

The V and J genes are TRBV7-2 and TRBJ1-2; no clear D. Trimming left V 0 bases short and J 11 bases short, with 7 bases between. The CDR3 extends over 11 amino acids. Per the germline V gene, CDR1 is SGHTA and CDR2 is FQGNSA. The chain's CDR3 is CASSLALTYTF. DNA for the CDR3: TGTGCCAGCAGCTTAGCTTTGACTTACACCTTC.

This clonotype has a handful of counts. V is TRBV28 and J is TRBJ2-2, with TRBD1 identical over 7 bases. The V and J ends lost 7 bases and 5 bases, in that order; junction bases with no gene match: 7. CDR1 is MDHEN and CDR2 is SYDVKM in the germline V gene. This CDR3 comprises 14 residues. CDR3 sequence reads: CASNTGARTGELFF. The CDR3 DNA is TGTGCCAGCAACACAGGGGCGAGGACCGGGGAGCTGTTTTTT.

Regarding this clonotype: A much larger clonotype is one base distant, so this may be a read error. This likely comes from a read error, as the CDR3 has no conserved phenylalanine or tryptophan at its end. The chain couples TRBV15 to TRBJ1-5; TRBD1 is a possible D gene (5 bases). This CDR3 comprises 16 residues. CDR1 and CDR2 (germline): LNHNV, YYDKDF (reference sequence). V lost 3 bases to trimming and J lost 4 bases, with 16 bases between them. The CDR3 DNA sequence: TGTGCCACCAGCAGGGAACCCGGGACGAGGAATCAGCCCCAGCATGTT. Translating gives CATSREPGTRNQPQHV.

This clonotype was seen repeatedly, ten times or more. The gene calls are TRBV6-1 and TRBJ2-6; no reliable D call. Between the trimmed V and J ends, which lost 6 bases and 2 bases, there was a span of 11 bases. CDR3 length equals 15 residues. The V gene's germline CDR1 is MNHNS and CDR2 SASEGT. The CDR3: CASRPSTAGANVLTF. The CDR3 DNA sequence: TGTGCCAGCAGACCATCCACTGCTGGGGCCAACGTCCTGACTTTC.

This clonotype has at least ten counts. The rearrangement joins TRBV9 to TRBJ1-1; TRBD1 agrees at 7 bases. J lost 2 bases, V lost 3 bases, and 10 bases had no gene match. This CDR3 contains 16 residues. Germline V lookup: CDR1 SGDLS, CDR2 YYNGEE. The CDR3 region is CASSEPSGGGNTEAFF. CDR3 DNA: TGTGCCAGCAGCGAGCCTTCCGGAGGGGGCAACACTGAAGCTTTCTTT.